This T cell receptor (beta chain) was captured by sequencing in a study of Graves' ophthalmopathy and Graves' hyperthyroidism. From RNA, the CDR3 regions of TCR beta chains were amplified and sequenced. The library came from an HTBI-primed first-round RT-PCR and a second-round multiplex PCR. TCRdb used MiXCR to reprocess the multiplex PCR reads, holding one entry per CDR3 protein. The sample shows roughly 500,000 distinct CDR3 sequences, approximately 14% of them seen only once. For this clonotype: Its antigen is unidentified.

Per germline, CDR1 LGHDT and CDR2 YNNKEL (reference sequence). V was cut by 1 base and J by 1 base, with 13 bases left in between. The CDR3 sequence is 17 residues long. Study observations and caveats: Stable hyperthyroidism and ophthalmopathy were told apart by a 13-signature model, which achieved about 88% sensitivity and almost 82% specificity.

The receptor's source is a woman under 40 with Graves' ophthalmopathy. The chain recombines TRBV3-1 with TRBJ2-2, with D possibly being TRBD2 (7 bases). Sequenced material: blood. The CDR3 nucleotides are TGTGCCAGCAGCCAAGGTAGGGGGGGCCGGAACACCGGGGAGCTGTTTTTT. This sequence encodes CASSQGRGGRNTGELFF. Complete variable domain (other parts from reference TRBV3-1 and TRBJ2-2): DTAVSQTPKYLVTQMGNDKSIKCEQNLGHDTMYWYKQDSKKFLKIMFSYNNKELIINETVPNRFSPKSPDKAHLNLHINSLELGDSAVYFCASSQGRGGRNTGELFFGEGSRLTVL.